The next 4 T cell receptor beta chains were all read from a single sample in a study of T cell changes during pregnancy in multiple sclerosis. TCRdb's copy holds only in-frame clones and misses some; the assay was immunoSEQ multiplex PCR. The sample holds approximately 70,000 clones; 92% are singletons and the top ten take over 1.3%. The source material was peripheral blood, sampled after pregnancy. Receptor source: a female donor with multiple sclerosis, enrolled in a pregnancy study.

This clone is medium-sized in the sample. The J gene is TRBJ1-2, the V gene TRBV27; D may be TRBD1 (5 bases). The length of the CDR3 is 12 residues. V dropped 2 bases and J dropped 5 bases, with 6 bases sitting between them. Germline assignment: CDR1 MNHEY and CDR2 SMNVEV (reference sequence). CDR3 residues: CASSLQGYGYTF. Here the CDR3 DNA reads TGTGCCAGCAGTTTACAGGGTTATGGCTACACCTTC.

V is TRBV18 and J is TRBJ2-5, with 7 bases lining up with TRBD2. Germline values: CDR1 KGHSH, CDR2 LQKENI. The CDR3 is 15 residues long. J was trimmed by 5 bases and V by 0 bases; bases with no gene match: 6. The CDR3 region is CASSPPSLAMETQYF. The CDR3 coding sequence is TGTGCCAGCTCACCACCGTCACTAGCGATGGAGACCCAGTACTTC.

This clone was found a few times. The chain recombines TRBV28 with TRBJ2-1; 8 positions match TRBD1. There are 12 residues in the CDR3. The ends lost 6 bases at V and 8 bases at J; junction bases unmatched: 3. Germline V lookup: CDR1 MDHEN, CDR2 SYDVKM. The CDR3 nucleotides are TGTGCCAGCAGACGGACAGGGTATGAGCAGTTCTTC. Translating it yields CASRRTGYEQFF.

The chain is built from TRBV28 and TRBJ2-4; TRBD2 matches 15 bases. The trim removed 6 bases at V and 6 bases at J, leaving 9 bases unmatched. The length of the CDR3 is 17 residues. CDR1 and CDR2 from the germline V gene are MDHEN and SYDVKM. This chain's CDR3 is CASSPLGTSGRSNIQYF. The CDR3 region has the DNA TGTGCCAGCAGCCCTTTAGGGACTAGCGGGAGGTCAAACATTCAGTACTTC.